A selection of T cell receptor beta chains follows, all from one sample in a study of shared clonotypes between healthy human individuals. The assay was immunoSEQ multiplex PCR, and TCRdb's table has in-frame clones only and misses some. Seen here are 2.3 million or so clones, 93% observed once, and the top ten hold under 0.45%. The sample was naive CD4+ T cells from PBMCs. Receptors were obtained from a man between 18 and 35 years old in good health. Some clones in this sample may be carry-over from other donors' samples. CDR3s include the opening cysteine and the closing phenylalanine or tryptophan. Each record gives: V gene, clone size, J gene, CDR3 protein. Clone size is given for some rows only: seen once, a few or many times, or a class if the clone is expanded.

>TRBV7-3|NA|TRBJ2-3
CASSLNPGAIADTQYF
>TRBV4-3|NA|TRBJ2-5
CASSQVGGQETQYF
>TRBV5-1|once|TRBJ1-2
CASSLGFGHTF
>TRBV18|NA|TRBJ2-3
CASSPPGFVTDTQYF
>TRBV4-1|NA|TRBJ2-7
CASSQVKRGPPYEQYF
>TRBV10-3|NA|TRBJ2-5
CAISGVTGYGETQYF
>TRBV10-3|NA|TRBJ2-5
CAIRGGAQGETQYF
>TRBV19|NA|TRBJ2-2
CASSTRGPPIDTGELFF
>TRBV7-2|NA|TRBJ2-7
CASSPSRAASSYEQYF
>TRBV6-5|NA|TRBJ1-2
CASSRDREFYGYTF
>TRBV6-5|NA|TRBJ1-4
CASSEGGTNEKLFF
>TRBV11-2|NA|TRBJ2-1
CASSSVGQGYYNEQFF
>TRBV5-1|NA|TRBJ1-4
CASSRQGAATNEKLFF
>TRBV6-1|NA|TRBJ1-5
CASSEAQKGQPQHF
>TRBV9|once|TRBJ2-5
CASSSDRGQIQETQYF
>TRBV7-9|NA|TRBJ2-5
CASSFHRGQETQYF
>TRBV5-4|NA|TRBJ2-2
CASSSRTGGPGELFF
>TRBV5-6|NA|TRBJ1-2
CASSFWQGVFYGYTF
>TRBV5-1|NA|TRBJ2-3
CASSSTDTQYF
>TRBV11-2|once|TRBJ2-4
CASSRQGMMAKNIQYF
>TRBV7-9|NA|TRBJ2-4
CASSESWGKNIQYF
>TRBV2|once|TRBJ2-1
CASIPGQGSYNEQFF
>TRBV11-3|NA|TRBJ2-1
CASSPRTGGSYNEQFF
>TRBV11-2|NA|TRBJ1-2
CASSLDPTGTFNYGYTF
>TRBV7-2|once|TRBJ2-7
CASSLSRTGASTYEQYF
>TRBV29-1|few|TRBJ1-2
CSVPGWENYGYTF
>TRBV30|once|TRBJ2-5
CAWTPFDGTQYF
>TRBV5-4|NA|TRBJ2-7
CASKDSAAYEQYF
>TRBV29-1|NA|TRBJ2-7
CSVGLAGGPYEQYF
>TRBV7-3|few|TRBJ1-1
CASSSQPAMNTEAFF
>TRBV28|NA|TRBJ2-3
CASRTSTDTQYF
>TRBV9|NA|TRBJ2-4
CAPPVGGRGQNIQYF
>TRBV29-1|NA|TRBJ2-7
CSVLSGAKTYEQYF
>TRBV5-1|once|TRBJ2-2
CASSLAPPGEDGELFF
>TRBV6-5|NA|TRBJ2-3
CASSYNRGRNTQYF
>TRBV5-1|NA|TRBJ2-1
CASSPPGNEQFF
>TRBV5-1|NA|TRBJ2-7
CASSRRDGTYEQYF
>TRBV4-1|NA|TRBJ1-4
CASSQELRGEKLFF
>TRBV5-1|once|TRBJ2-7
CASTGADEQYF
>TRBV25-1|NA|TRBJ1-1
CASSPPTGQTEAFF
>TRBV7-2|few|TRBJ1-5
CASSLNRGNQPQHF
>TRBV19|NA|TRBJ1-2
CASSIRGVLYGYTF
>TRBV28|NA|TRBJ1-5
CASSFDLTQWQPQHF
>TRBV7-3|NA|TRBJ2-2
CASSPTVAQTGELFF
>TRBV6-1|once|TRBJ2-5
CATSGPGPGIPTQYF
>TRBV19|NA|TRBJ1-5
CASGQGARGNQPQHF
>TRBV11-2|NA|TRBJ1-1
CASRATGGFATEAFF
>TRBV5-1|NA|TRBJ2-1
CASSSPLALIGYNEQFF
>TRBV11-3|NA|TRBJ2-1
CASSLEGGLAGLYNEQFF
>TRBV30|NA|TRBJ2-7
CAGSRFGSYEQYF
>TRBV27|NA|TRBJ1-1
CASSSSGGGYTEAFF
>TRBV6-6|NA|TRBJ1-5
CASTLGATAYQPQHF
>TRBV7-9|once|TRBJ2-7
CASSTRQGSAYEQYF
>TRBV19|few|TRBJ1-5
CASSANTWSNQPQHF
>TRBV10-3|NA|TRBJ1-2
CAISWDIQADGYTF